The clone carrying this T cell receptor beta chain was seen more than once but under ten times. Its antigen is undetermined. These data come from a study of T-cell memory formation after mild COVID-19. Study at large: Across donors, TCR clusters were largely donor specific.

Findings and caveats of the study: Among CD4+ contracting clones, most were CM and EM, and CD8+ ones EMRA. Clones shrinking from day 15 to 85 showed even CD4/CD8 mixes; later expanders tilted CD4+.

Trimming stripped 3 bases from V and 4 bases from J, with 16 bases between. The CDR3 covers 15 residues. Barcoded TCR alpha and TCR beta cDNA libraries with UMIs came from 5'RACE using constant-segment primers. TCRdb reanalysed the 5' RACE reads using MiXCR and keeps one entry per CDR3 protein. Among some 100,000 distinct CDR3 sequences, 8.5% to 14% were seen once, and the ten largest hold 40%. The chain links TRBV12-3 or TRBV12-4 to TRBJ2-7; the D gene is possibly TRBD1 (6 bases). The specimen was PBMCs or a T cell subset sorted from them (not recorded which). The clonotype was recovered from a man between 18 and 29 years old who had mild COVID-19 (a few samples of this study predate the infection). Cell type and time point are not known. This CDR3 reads CASSLSAQGLYEQYF. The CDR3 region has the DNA TGTGCCAGCAGTTTGTCCGCTCAGGGGCTGTACGAGCAGTACTTC.